A selection of T cell receptor beta chains follows, all from one sample in a study of blood T cell repertoires in COVID-19. Sequencing was performed with immunoSEQ multiplex PCR; in TCRdb, only in-frame clones are kept and a portion is missing. Of 250,000 to 400,000 clones listed, almost 90% are singletons. Sequencing input: peripheral blood. These receptors all come from a young woman with COVID-19, enrolled during active disease. Both conserved end residues are part of each CDR3. The D gene is left open where the match is weak. Some rows mark clone size as missing; the rest say once, few, many or name a class of expanded clone.

d_call,j_call,v_call,clone_size,cdr3_nt,cdr3_aa
.,TRBJ2-7,TRBV29-1,.,TGCAGCGGGTGGGGCCACGGCTCGGGCGAGCAGTACTTC,CSGWGHGSGEQYF
.,TRBJ1-4,TRBV15,.,TGTGCCACCAGCCCCCGTGAGAGTCGCGAAAAACTGTTTTTT,CATSPRESREKLFF
.,TRBJ2-7,TRBV27,.,TGTGCCAGCAGTTCCCTACAGGGGAGGAACGAGCAGTACTTC,CASSSLQGRNEQYF
TRBD2,TRBJ2-7,TRBV6-5,once,TGTGCCAGCAGTTACGGGACTAGCGGTACCTACGAGCAGTACTTC,CASSYGTSGTYEQYF
.,TRBJ1-2,TRBV3-1/TRBV3-2,.,TGTGCCAGCAGCCAAGATCAAACGGGAGGCTACACCTTC,CASSQDQTGGYTF
TRBD2,TRBJ2-7,TRBV27,once,TGTGCCAGCAGTCCCTTCTTGGGCGGGGGCTCCTACGAGCAGTACTTC,CASSPFLGGGSYEQYF
TRBD2,TRBJ2-2,TRBV9,.,TGTGCCAGCAGCGTAGGGGCCAGCGGGAGGAACACCGGGGAGCTGTTTTTT,CASSVGASGRNTGELFF
.,TRBJ1-1,TRBV5-1,.,TGCGCCAGCAGCCTAGGCAGTGCAGTTCCTGAAGCTTTCTTT,CASSLGSAVPEAFF
TRBD2,TRBJ2-7,TRBV18,.,TGTGCCAGCTCACCATCTAGCGGGATCCCCTACGAGCAGTACTTC,CASSPSSGIPYEQYF
TRBD2,TRBJ2-1,TRBV5-1,once,TGCGCCAGCAGCACCGGGGCCCTAGCGGGAGGGAATGAGCAGTTCTTC,CASSTGALAGGNEQFF
TRBD1,TRBJ1-1,TRBV25-1,.,TGTGCCAGCAGTGTCGTCGACAGGGCTAACACTGAAGCTTTCTTT,CASSVVDRANTEAFF
.,TRBJ2-7,TRBV7-9,.,TGTGCCAGCAGCTTAGCGGGCAGCCGGACCTACGAGCAGTACTTC,CASSLAGSRTYEQYF
.,TRBJ2-7,TRBV30,.,TGTGCCTGGAGTAGGGGAACGGCCTACGAGCAGTACTTC,CAWSRGTAYEQYF
TRBD2,TRBJ2-5,TRBV6-2/TRBV6-3,.,TGTGCCAGCAGTTACCAGGTGGGAGGGCCCCAAGAGACCCAGTACTTC,CASSYQVGGPQETQYF
TRBD2,TRBJ2-3,TRBV11-2,.,TGTGCCAGCAGCCCCAGACTAGCGGGAGGCACAGATACGCAGTATTTT,CASSPRLAGGTDTQYF
.,TRBJ1-2,TRBV28,few,TGTGCCAGCAGTTTAACAGGGTATAACTATGGCTACACCTTC,CASSLTGYNYGYTF
.,TRBJ2-5,TRBV2,.,TGTGCCAGCAGTGAACGGACAGCCCAAGAGACCCAGTACTTC,CASSERTAQETQYF
.,TRBJ2-5,TRBV11-2,.,TGTGCCAGCAGCTTAGATTTCAGAGGAACCCAGTACTTC,CASSLDFRGTQYF
TRBD2,TRBJ2-7,TRBV6-5,.,TGTGCCAGCAGGCGTAGACTAGCGGGCTACGAGCAGTACTTC,CASRRRLAGYEQYF
.,TRBJ1-1,TRBV28,.,TGTGCCAGCAGTCCCGTATCACCAGGGGACACTGAAGCTTTCTTT,CASSPVSPGDTEAFF
.,TRBJ2-7,TRBV6-2/TRBV6-3,.,TGTGCCAGCAGTCAAAACTACCCCGGGGGCGAGCAGTACTTC,CASSQNYPGGEQYF
TRBD1,TRBJ1-5,TRBV10-1,.,TGCGCCAGCAGATCCTCTTTGACAGGGGGCTACAATCAGCCCCAGCATTTT,CASRSSLTGGYNQPQHF
TRBD1,TRBJ1-1,TRBV7-9,.,TGTGCCAGCACCTTACTTCTCATGAACCGAGGGGGCATGAACACTGAAGCTTTCTTT,CASTLLLMNRGGMNTEAFF
TRBD2,TRBJ2-1,TRBV13,.,TGTGCCAGCAGCTTGAGTATAGGGACTAGCGGGAGTATCTACAATGAGCAGTTCTTC,CASSLSIGTSGSIYNEQFF
TRBD2,TRBJ2-7,TRBV6-5,.,TGTGCCAGCAGCAAAGCTGGGGGACTAGCTGGCGAGCAGTACTTC,CASSKAGGLAGEQYF
TRBD2,TRBJ2-3,TRBV19,.,TGTGCCAGTAGTATGGAAACTAGCGGCTTGGCGGATACGCAGTATTTT,CASSMETSGLADTQYF
.,TRBJ2-1,TRBV10-3,once,TGTGCCATCAGTGAGTCCGGGATTCGGGGGAATGAGCAGTTCTTC,CAISESGIRGNEQFF
.,TRBJ1-4,TRBV11-2,.,TGTGCCAGCAGCTTAGTAGGCAGGGGAAGTGAAAAACTGTTTTTT,CASSLVGRGSEKLFF
.,TRBJ2-7,TRBV5-1,.,TGCGCCAGCACCAAGGTCCCCGGGAGCTCCTACGAGCAGTACTTC,CASTKVPGSSYEQYF